This is a list of T cell receptor beta chains from one sample in a study of T-cell memory formation after mild COVID-19. From the 5' RACE reads, TCRdb called clonotypes with MiXCR, one entry per CDR3 protein. The table has 340,000 or so distinct CDR3 sequences, around 13% seen once. Sequences were obtained from PBMCs or a T cell subset sorted from them (not recorded which). The source of these receptors is a man between 18 and 35 years old who had mild COVID-19 (a few samples of this study predate the infection). Cell type and time point are not known. CDR3s include the opening cysteine and the closing phenylalanine or tryptophan. A D gene is named only where the DNA matches it firmly. The listing skips clone size in some rows; elsewhere it reads once, few, many or a size class.

V: TRBV4-3
length: 14
size: -
J: TRBJ1-1
D: -
DNA: TGCGCCAGCAGCCAGGATTGGTCGAACACTGAAGCTTTCTTT
CDR3: CASSQDWSNTEAFF

V: TRBV5-5
length: 17
size: few
J: TRBJ1-5
D: -
DNA: TGTGCCAGCGCCAGCGGAGCGACCCGGGTTGGGAGTCAGCCCCAGCATTTT
CDR3: CASASGATRVGSQPQHF

V: TRBV20-1
length: 11
size: few
J: TRBJ1-4
D: -
DNA: TGCAGCGGGACACCGGGTGAAAAACTGTTTTTT
CDR3: CSGTPGEKLFF

V: TRBV9
length: 13
size: few
J: TRBJ2-2
D: -
DNA: TGTGCCAGCAGCGTGACTGTCACCGGGGAGCTGTTTTTT
CDR3: CASSVTVTGELFF

V: TRBV7-2
length: 16
size: -
J: TRBJ2-3
D: TRBD1
DNA: TGTGCCAGCAGCATGTCCACGACAGGGCCCACAGATACGCAGTATTTT
CDR3: CASSMSTTGPTDTQYF

V: TRBV29-1
length: 14
size: -
J: TRBJ1-6
D: -
DNA: TGCAGCGTTGGTTGGGGGAAAGGGAATTCACCCCTCCACTTT
CDR3: CSVGWGKGNSPLHF

V: TRBV4-1
length: 17
size: -
J: TRBJ2-3
D: -
DNA: TGCGCCAGCAGCCAAGGGATAGCGGCGCCCCTCCGGGATACGCAGTATTTT
CDR3: CASSQGIAAPLRDTQYF

V: TRBV9
length: 16
size: few
J: TRBJ2-3
D: TRBD2
DNA: TGTGCCAGCAGCCTCGGACTAGCGGGGGCCACAGATACGCAGTATTTT
CDR3: CASSLGLAGATDTQYF

V: TRBV9
length: 16
size: -
J: TRBJ1-6
D: TRBD1
DNA: TGTGCCAGCAGCCCCCGGGACAGACCCTATAATTCACCCCTCCACTTT
CDR3: CASSPRDRPYNSPLHF

V: TRBV14
length: 13
size: -
J: TRBJ2-7
D: TRBD2
DNA: TGTGCCAGCAGCCTCCACCATAGCGGGGCTTCGCACTTC
CDR3: CASSLHHSGASHF

V: TRBV5-1
length: 15
size: few
J: TRBJ2-1
D: TRBD1
DNA: TGCGCCAGCAGCCTCGGGACAGGGGAAGACAATGAGCAGTTCTTC
CDR3: CASSLGTGEDNEQFF

V: TRBV3-1
length: 13
size: -
J: TRBJ1-1
D: -
DNA: TGTGCCAGCAGCCGGGGACCGTACACTGAAGCTTTCTTT
CDR3: CASSRGPYTEAFF

V: TRBV5-6
length: 18
size: few
J: TRBJ2-3
D: TRBD2
DNA: TGTGCCAGCAGCTTGGCCGGGGGACTAGCGGGGGGCACAGATACGCAGTATTTT
CDR3: CASSLAGGLAGGTDTQYF

V: TRBV18
length: 14
size: -
J: TRBJ1-5
D: -
DNA: TGTGCCAGCTCACCAGCGGGGGGATATCAGCCCCAGCATTTT
CDR3: CASSPAGGYQPQHF

V: TRBV10-3
length: 13
size: -
J: TRBJ1-2
D: -
DNA: TGTGCCATCTCAGGTGGGGAGGCCTATGGCTACACCTTC
CDR3: CAISGGEAYGYTF

V: TRBV18
length: 14
size: -
J: TRBJ1-5
D: -
DNA: TGTGCCAGCTCACCCAACAGGGCGAATCAGCCCCAGCATTTT
CDR3: CASSPNRANQPQHF

V: TRBV23-1
length: 17
size: -
J: TRBJ2-5
D: -
DNA: TGCGCCAGCAGTCAATCGTCGGCAGTCAGGATATGGGAGACCCAGTACTTC
CDR3: CASSQSSAVRIWETQYF

V: TRBV11-2
length: 15
size: -
J: TRBJ1-1
D: TRBD1
DNA: TGTGCCAGCAGCCCCGGACCCCAGGGGGACACTGAAGCTTTCTTT
CDR3: CASSPGPQGDTEAFF

V: TRBV7-2
length: 16
size: many
J: TRBJ2-5
D: TRBD1
DNA: TGTGCCAGCAGCTCCGACAGGGCTTTGTACCAAGAGACCCAGTACTTC
CDR3: CASSSDRALYQETQYF

V: TRBV4-3
length: 13
size: -
J: TRBJ1-2
D: -
DNA: TGCGCCAGCAGCGGCCTGCCCCGTAATGGCTACACCTTC
CDR3: CASSGLPRNGYTF

V: TRBV7-3
length: 14
size: once
J: TRBJ2-5
D: -
DNA: TGTGCCAGCAGCCCAGGCCCAGGGGTTGAGACCCAGTACTTC
CDR3: CASSPGPGVETQYF

V: TRBV20-1
length: 15
size: few
J: TRBJ1-1
D: TRBD1
DNA: TGCAGTGCTAGAGATCCGACAGGGCCAGCAGGTGAAGCTTTCTTT
CDR3: CSARDPTGPAGEAFF

V: TRBV10-3
length: 12
size: few
J: TRBJ2-5
D: -
DNA: TGTGCCATTAGCCTAGAACAAGAGACCCAGTACTTC
CDR3: CAISLEQETQYF

V: TRBV27
length: 13
size: few
J: TRBJ2-4
D: -
DNA: TGTGCCAGCAGTTGGGGGGCATTCGACATTCAGTACTTC
CDR3: CASSWGAFDIQYF

V: TRBV7-2
length: 11
size: many
J: TRBJ2-5
D: -
DNA: TGTGCCAGCAGCTCTAGAGAGACCCAGTACTTC
CDR3: CASSSRETQYF

V: TRBV29-1
length: 14
size: -
J: TRBJ1-2
D: TRBD1
DNA: TGCAGCGGTTCAATCGCGACAGGGGGCTATGGCTACACCTTC
CDR3: CSGSIATGGYGYTF

V: TRBV7-3
length: 13
size: -
J: TRBJ2-1
D: TRBD2
DNA: TGTGCCAGCAGCTTACTAGCGGGCAATGAGCAGTTCTTC
CDR3: CASSLLAGNEQFF

V: TRBV3-1
length: 15
size: few
J: TRBJ2-2
D: TRBD2
DNA: TGTGCCAGCAGCCAAGTTCGCGGGGGGACCGGGGAGCTGTTTTTT
CDR3: CASSQVRGGTGELFF

V: TRBV5-1
length: 12
size: -
J: TRBJ1-2
D: -
DNA: TGCGCCAGCAGCCAGGAACCGGCTGGCTACACCTTC
CDR3: CASSQEPAGYTF

V: TRBV27
length: 17
size: -
J: TRBJ2-4
D: TRBD2
DNA: TGTGCCAGCAGTTTAGATTTCGGGGGGTACGCCAAAAACATTCAGTACTTC
CDR3: CASSLDFGGYAKNIQYF

V: TRBV7-2
length: 18
size: few
J: TRBJ2-5
D: TRBD2
DNA: TGTGCCAGCAGCTTTCCTAGCGGGGGGACTCGTAGGATGGAGACCCAGTACTTC
CDR3: CASSFPSGGTRRMETQYF

V: TRBV5-1
length: 13
size: many
J: TRBJ1-1
D: -
DNA: TGCGCCAGCTCGAGGGGGGAGATGACTGAAGCTTTCTTT
CDR3: CASSRGEMTEAFF

V: TRBV20-1
length: 14
size: -
J: TRBJ1-5
D: -
DNA: TGCAGTGCTAGAGACCCGGACAGCAATCAGCCCCAGCATTTT
CDR3: CSARDPDSNQPQHF